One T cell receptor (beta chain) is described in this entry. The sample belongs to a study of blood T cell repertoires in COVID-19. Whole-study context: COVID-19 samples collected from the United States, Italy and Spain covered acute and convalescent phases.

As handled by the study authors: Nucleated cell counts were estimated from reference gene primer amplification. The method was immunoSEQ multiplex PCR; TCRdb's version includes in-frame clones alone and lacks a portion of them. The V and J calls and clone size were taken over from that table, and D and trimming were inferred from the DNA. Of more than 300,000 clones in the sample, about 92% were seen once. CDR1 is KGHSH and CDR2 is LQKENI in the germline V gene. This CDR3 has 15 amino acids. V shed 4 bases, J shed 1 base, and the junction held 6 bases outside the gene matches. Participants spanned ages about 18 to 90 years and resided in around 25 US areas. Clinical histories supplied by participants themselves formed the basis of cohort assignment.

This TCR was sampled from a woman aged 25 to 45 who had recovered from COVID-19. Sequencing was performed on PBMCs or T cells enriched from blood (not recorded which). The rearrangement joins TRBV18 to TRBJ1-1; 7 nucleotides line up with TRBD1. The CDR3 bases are TGTGCCAGCTCACGCGGGACAGCGGCGAACACTGAAGCTTTCTTT. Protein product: CASSRGTAANTEAFF.